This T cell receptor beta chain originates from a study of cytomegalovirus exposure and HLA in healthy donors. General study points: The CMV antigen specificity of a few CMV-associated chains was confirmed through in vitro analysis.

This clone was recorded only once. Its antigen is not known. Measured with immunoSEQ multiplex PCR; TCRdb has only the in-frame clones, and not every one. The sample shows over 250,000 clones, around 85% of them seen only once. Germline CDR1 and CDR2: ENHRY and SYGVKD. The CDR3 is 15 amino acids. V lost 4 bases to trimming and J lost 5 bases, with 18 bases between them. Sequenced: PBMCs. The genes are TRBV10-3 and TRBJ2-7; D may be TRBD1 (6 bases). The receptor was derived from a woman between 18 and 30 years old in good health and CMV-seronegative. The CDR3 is CAISAVQGDYDEQYF. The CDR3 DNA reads TGTGCCATCAGTGCCGTACAGGGTGATTACGACGAGCAGTACTTC.